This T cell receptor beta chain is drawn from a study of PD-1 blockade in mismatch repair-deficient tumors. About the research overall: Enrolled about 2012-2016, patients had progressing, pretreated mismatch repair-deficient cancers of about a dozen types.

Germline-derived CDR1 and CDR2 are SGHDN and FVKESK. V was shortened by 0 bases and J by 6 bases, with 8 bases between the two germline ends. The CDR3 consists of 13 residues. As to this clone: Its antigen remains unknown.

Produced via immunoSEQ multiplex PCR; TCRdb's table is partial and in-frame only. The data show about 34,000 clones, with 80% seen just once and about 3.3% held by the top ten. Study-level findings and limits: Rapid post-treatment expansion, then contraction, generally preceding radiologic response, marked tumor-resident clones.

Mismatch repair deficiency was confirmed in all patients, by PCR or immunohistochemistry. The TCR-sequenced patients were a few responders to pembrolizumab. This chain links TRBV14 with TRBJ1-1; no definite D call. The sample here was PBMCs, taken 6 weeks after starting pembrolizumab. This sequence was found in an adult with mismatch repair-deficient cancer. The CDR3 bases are TGTGCCAGCAGCCAAGAAATGAGGTCTGAAGCTTTCTTT. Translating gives CASSQEMRSEAFF.